These 10 T cell receptor beta chains were all obtained from the same sample, sequenced in a study of cytomegalovirus exposure and HLA in healthy donors. The protocol was immunoSEQ multiplex PCR, while the TCRdb copy is restricted to in-frame clones and leaves out a portion. The profile shows some 70,000 clones, around four fifths of them singletons. The sequenced sample was PBMCs. The receptors shown here come from a man younger than 45 in good health and CMV-seronegative.

This clone was seen just once. This sequence joins TRBV25-1 and TRBJ2-3, with D perhaps matching TRBD2 (6 bases). Germline loops: CDR1 MGHDK, CDR2 SYGVNS. CDR3 size: 15 residues. Trimming removed 3 bases from V and 1 base from J, with 11 bases in between. CDR3 residues: CASSDWDSGTDTQYF. CDR3 sequence (DNA): TGTGCCAGCAGTGACTGGGACTCCGGCACAGATACGCAGTATTTT.

This clone was counted a few times. A read error may account for a junction end that differs from germline. V gene TRBV7-9 combines with J gene TRBJ1-5; 9 bases line up with TRBD1. This CDR3 is built from 16 residues. CDR1 is SEHNR, CDR2 FQNEAQ, per germline (reference sequence). The CDR3: CASSLARTGVNQPQHF. The CDR3 region has the DNA TGTGCCAGCAGCCTAGCAAGGACAGGGGTAAATCAGCCCCAGCATTTT.

Regarding this clone: The junction and the germline gene differ at one end; a read error may be behind it. The J gene is TRBJ2-1, the V gene TRBV16, with 9 bases identical to TRBD2. The CDR3 sequence is 11 residues long. Germline V gene data show CDR1 as KGHSY and CDR2 as FQNENV. The CDR3 protein is CASSSSSSGVF. CDR3 nucleotides: TGTGCCAGCTCATCAAGTTCTAGCGGGGTCTTC.

The chain is built from TRBV6-5 and TRBJ1-3, with a tentative D call TRBD1 (6 bases). Germline assignment: CDR1 MNHEY and CDR2 SVGAGI. V was clipped by 3 bases and J by 0 bases, with 12 bases between them. The CDR3 is made up of 16 amino acids. As DNA, the CDR3 is TGTGCCAGCAGTTATGGACAGCCAAGCTCTGGAAACACCATATATTTT. This gives the protein CASSYGQPSSGNTIYF.

This sequence joins TRBV4-2 and TRBJ2-1; 11 bases agree with TRBD2. The V gene end was trimmed by 0 bases and the J gene end by 2 bases; junction bases not matched to a gene: 3. Per the germline V gene, CDR1 is LGHNA and CDR2 is YNFKEQ. The CDR3 contains 17 residues. CDR3 coding DNA: TGTGCCAGCAGCCAAGAGGGTAGCGGGGGGGCCTACAATGAGCAGTTCTTC. It yields the protein CASSQEGSGGAYNEQFF.

The chain joins TRBV7-3 to TRBJ2-1; TRBD2 might be the D (5 bases). Germline V gene sequence: CDR1 SGHTA, CDR2 FQGTGA. V gave up 2 bases and J gave up 1 base, with 9 bases separating them. The CDR3 consists of 15 residues. CDR3 coding DNA: TGTGCCAGCAGCTTATTCCGGGGTTCCTACAATGAGCAGTTCTTC. Protein sequence: CASSLFRGSYNEQFF. The variable domain in full, with the rest retrieved from reference TRBV7-3 and TRBJ2-1, is GAGVSQTPSNKVTEKGKYVELRCDPISGHTALYWYRQSLGQGPEFLIYFQGTGAADDSGLPNDRFFAVRPEGSVSTLKIQRTERGDSAVYLCASSLFRGSYNEQFFGPGTRLTVL.

The chain recombines TRBV7-9 with TRBJ2-2; TRBD2 matches 7 bases. Germline CDR1 reads SEHNR; CDR2 reads FQNEAQ (reference sequence). The CDR3 extends over 17 amino acids. Trimming removed 2 bases from V and 4 bases from J; junction bases left unmatched: 10. DNA of the CDR3: TGTGCCAGCAGCTTAAAGCGGGATCCGGGAGGCACCGGGGAGCTGTTTTTT. Translated, it gives CASSLKRDPGGTGELFF.

V gene TRBV4-2 combines with J gene TRBJ1-6, with a weak D call TRBD1 (5 bases). CDR1 LGHNA and CDR2 YNFKEQ come from the germline V gene. CDR3 length: 14 residues. Trimming took off 4 bases at V and 11 bases at J, with 15 bases between the two ends. CDR3 DNA sequence: TGTGCCAGCAGCCCCAAAGAAAGGGGAACACCCCTCCACTTT. It translates to CASSPKERGTPLHF.

This chain joins TRBV13 and TRBJ2-2, with no clear D. Germline values: CDR1 PRHDT, CDR2 FYEKMQ (reference sequence). Between the trimmed V and J ends, which lost 0 bases and 3 bases, there was a span of 5 bases. CDR3 length equals 14 residues. CDR3 nucleotide sequence: TGTGCCAGCAGCTTAGGAAGAGACACCGGGGAGCTGTTTTTT. Amino acid sequence: CASSLGRDTGELFF.

J is TRBJ2-5 and V is TRBV27; no definite D call. Germline V CDR1 and CDR2: MNHEY, SMNVEV (reference sequence). This CDR3 comprises 15 residues. Trimming took off 0 bases at V and 2 bases at J, with 10 bases between the two ends. For the CDR3, the DNA is TGTGCCAGCAGTTTATCGATAGACACACAAGAGACCCAGTACTTC. Protein product: CASSLSIDTQETQYF.